A single sample gave rise to the 16 T cell receptor beta chains below, sequenced in a study of technical replicates of blood from a handful of donors. Only in-frame clones appear in the TCRdb table, and some are missing; sequencing was by immunoSEQ multiplex PCR. The sample yields around 70,000 clones, around 95% seen once. What was sequenced was T cells isolated from PBMCs. These receptor sequences come from a human donor in good health.

The chain has TRBV19 and TRBJ2-2; D is uncertain. Germline CDR1 is LNHDA and CDR2 is SQIVND (reference sequence). V was shortened by 1 base and J by 2 bases, with 5 bases between the two germline ends. This CDR3 comprises 14 residues. The CDR3 DNA follows: TGTGCCAGTAGTATAGGAGTCAACACCGGGGAGCTGTTTTTT. Amino acid sequence: CASSIGVNTGELFF.

J is TRBJ2-7 and V is TRBV27; 10 bases are a match to TRBD2. Germline values: CDR1 MNHEY, CDR2 SMNVEV (reference sequence). The V and J ends lost 7 bases and 3 bases, in that order; junction bases with no gene match: 6. The CDR3 is made up of 14 amino acids. This chain's CDR3 is CASTITSGIYEQYF. The CDR3 DNA follows: TGTGCCAGCACAATAACTAGCGGGATCTACGAGCAGTACTTC.

This chain links TRBV6-6 with TRBJ1-1; D gene uncertain. CDR1 and CDR2 (germline): MNHNY, SVGAGI (reference sequence). V lost 6 bases and J lost 3, with 11 bases in between. CDR3 length: 13 residues. The CDR3 sequence is CASRTSLYTEAFF. For the CDR3, the DNA is TGTGCCAGCAGGACATCTCTCTACACTGAAGCTTTCTTT.

The V gene is TRBV29-1, the J gene TRBJ2-1; 7 positions agree with TRBD2. J was trimmed by 2 bases and V by 7 bases; bases with no gene match: 8. This CDR3 contains 14 residues. The germline CDR1 and CDR2 sequences are SQVTM and ANQGSEA. The DNA of the CDR3 is TGCAGCGCCCAGGCGGGAGTAACCTACAATGAGCAGTTCTTC. This codes for CSAQAGVTYNEQFF.

J is TRBJ2-7 and V is TRBV6-5; TRBD1 might be the D (5 bases). V was cut by 0 bases and J by 1 base, with 10 bases left in between. This CDR3 contains 15 residues. CDR1 is MNHEY and CDR2 is SVGAGI in the germline V gene. In nucleotides, the CDR3 is TGTGCCAGCAGTTACTCGATAACAGGTTCCTACGAGCAGTACTTC. Its translation is CASSYSITGSYEQYF.

The V call is TRBV19, the J call TRBJ1-4; 9 bases map to TRBD1. CDR1 and CDR2 from the germline V gene are LNHDA and SQIVND (reference sequence). The CDR3 runs 18 residues. Germline trimming cut 4 bases from V and 7 bases from J; bases unmatched to any gene: 16. CDR3 coding DNA: TGTGCCAGTAGTAAATCCTCCGGGACAGGGTACAAATCTGAAAAACTGTTTTTT. As protein: CASSKSSGTGYKSEKLFF.

The rearrangement joins TRBV7-9 to TRBJ2-7, with 9 bases identical to TRBD2. Germline assignment: CDR1 SEHNR and CDR2 FQNEAQ (reference sequence). This CDR3 comprises 16 residues. V shed 5 bases and J 1 base; nucleotides not matched to a gene: 9. This chain's CDR3 is CASSPLAGVGSYEQYF. Here the CDR3 DNA reads TGTGCCAGCAGCCCGTTAGCGGGAGTTGGGTCCTACGAGCAGTACTTC.

The chain has TRBV6-5 and TRBJ2-7; TRBD1 might be the D (6 bases). Trimming removed 10 bases at V and 2 bases at J, with 12 bases between. Germline CDR1 is MNHEY and CDR2 is SVGAGI. This CDR3 is 12 amino acids long. The chain's CDR3 is CATLTGAYEQYF. The CDR3 nucleotides are TGTGCCACCCTGACAGGAGCCTACGAGCAGTACTTC.

The V call is TRBV19, the J call TRBJ2-5; 7 nucleotides line up with TRBD2. The V gene's germline CDR1 is LNHDA and CDR2 SQIVND (reference sequence). The CDR3 is 14 amino acids. Germline trimming cut 5 bases from V and 5 bases from J; bases unmatched to any gene: 8. CDR3 nucleotides: TGTGCCAGTAGTGGGGGGGGGTTTGCGGAGACCCAGTACTTC. Translation: CASSGGGFAETQYF. The full variable domain, its missing parts supplied by reference TRBV19 and TRBJ2-5, is DGGITQSPKYLFRKEGQNVTLSCEQNLNHDAMYWYRQDPGQGLRLIYYSQIVNDFQKGDIAEGYSVSREKKESFPLTVTSAQKNPTAFYLCASSGGGFAETQYFGPGTRLLVL.

V usage is TRBV30 and J usage is TRBJ2-7; D ambiguous. V lost 0 bases, J lost 3 bases, and 6 bases lay in between. Per the germline V gene, CDR1 is GTSNPN and CDR2 is SVGIG (reference sequence). The CDR3 has 12 residues. CDR3 in amino acids: CAWSVLRYEQYF. The DNA of the CDR3 is TGTGCCTGGAGTGTACTTCGCTACGAGCAGTACTTC.

V is TRBV7-2 and J is TRBJ1-2, with a tentative D call TRBD1 (6 bases). The V end was cut by 2 bases, the J end by 8 bases, with 12 bases between. In germline, CDR1 is SGHTA, CDR2 FQGNSA. This CDR3 comprises 13 residues. The CDR3 nucleotides read TGTGCCAGCAGCTTACTACAGGGTTCCGGCTACACCTTC. Encoded protein: CASSLLQGSGYTF.

This clone is a singleton in its sample. The chain has TRBV19 and TRBJ2-5, with unresolved D. CDR3 length: 15 residues. Between the trimmed V and J ends, which lost 5 bases and 5 bases, there was a span of 18 bases. Germline-derived CDR1 and CDR2 are LNHDA and SQIVND (reference sequence). In DNA form, the CDR3 reads TGTGCCAGTAGTCCTGTAACGAGCCGTATCGAGACCCAGTACTTC. Its protein is CASSPVTSRIETQYF.

This clone was detected only once. The chain combines TRBV11-3 with TRBJ2-1; 8 bases align to TRBD1. J lost 4 bases, V lost 4 bases, and 6 bases had no gene match. From germline, CDR1 is SGHNT and CDR2 YENEEA. The CDR3 is 15 amino acids. The CDR3 spells CASSSGTGVYNEQFF. Here the CDR3 DNA reads TGTGCCAGCAGCTCCGGGACAGGCGTTTACAATGAGCAGTTCTTC.

The chain couples TRBV5-1 to TRBJ2-7; 10 bases match TRBD1. Per germline, CDR1 SGHRS and CDR2 YFSETQ. V was clipped by 8 bases and J by 5 bases; unmatched bases: 13. This CDR3 contains 15 residues. CDR3 sequence (DNA): TGCGCCAGTAGCAAGGGGGGACAGGGGATAAACGAGCAGTACTTC. The encoded protein is CASSKGGQGINEQYF.

The CDR3 nucleotides are TGTGCCAGCAGCTCGAGGGAGCGGGAGTTGAATGAGCAGTTCTTC. It encodes CASSSRERELNEQFF. This chain uses TRBV9 with TRBJ2-1; 8 nucleotides match TRBD2. CDR1 is SGDLS and CDR2 is YYNGEE in the germline V gene. The CDR3 extends over 15 amino acids. V lost 4 bases to trimming and J lost 7 bases; unmatched junction nucleotides: 10.

V gene TRBV10-3 combines with J gene TRBJ2-7; TRBD1 aligns across 10 bases. This CDR3 has 15 amino acids. Germline loops: CDR1 ENHRY, CDR2 SYGVKD. After removal of 6 bases from V and 7 bases from J, the junction contained 12 bases not matched to a gene. CDR3 residues: CAISDLLTGGGEQYF. The CDR3 bases are TGTGCCATCAGCGATCTATTGACAGGGGGCGGAGAGCAGTACTTC.